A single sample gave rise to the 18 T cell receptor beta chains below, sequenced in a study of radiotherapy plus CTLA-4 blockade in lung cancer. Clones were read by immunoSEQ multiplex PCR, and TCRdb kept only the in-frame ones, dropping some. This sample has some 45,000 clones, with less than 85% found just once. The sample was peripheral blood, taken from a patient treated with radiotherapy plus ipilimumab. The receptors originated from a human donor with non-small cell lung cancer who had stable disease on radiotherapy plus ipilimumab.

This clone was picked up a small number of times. The CDR3 loop is CASSQDPAASYEQYF. The DNA of the CDR3 is TGCGCCAGCAGCCAAGACCCGGCAGCCTCCTACGAGCAGTACTTC. The rearrangement uses TRBV4-3 and TRBJ2-7; D gene uncertain. V lost 0 bases to trimming and J lost 0 bases, with 9 bases between them. The CDR3 totals 15 residues. CDR1 and CDR2 (germline): LGHNA, YSLEER.

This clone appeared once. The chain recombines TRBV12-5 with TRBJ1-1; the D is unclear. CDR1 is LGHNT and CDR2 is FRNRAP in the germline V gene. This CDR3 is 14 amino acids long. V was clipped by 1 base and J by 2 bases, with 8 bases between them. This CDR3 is CASGLGQRNTEAFF. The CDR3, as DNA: TGTGCTAGTGGTTTGGGCCAGCGCAACACTGAAGCTTTCTTT.

The CDR3 region is CASSLDRTGGTEQFF. In DNA form, the CDR3 reads TGCGCCAGCAGCTTGGACAGGACAGGGGGCACTGAGCAGTTCTTC. The V and J genes are TRBV5-1 and TRBJ2-1; 11 bases are shared with TRBD1. The CDR3 is made up of 15 amino acids. Per germline, CDR1 SGHRS and CDR2 YFSETQ. Trimming removed 0 bases from V and 9 bases from J; junction bases left unmatched: 5.

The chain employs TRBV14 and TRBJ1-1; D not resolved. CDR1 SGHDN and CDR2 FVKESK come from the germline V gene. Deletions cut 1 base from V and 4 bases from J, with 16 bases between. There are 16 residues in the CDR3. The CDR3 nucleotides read TGTGCCAGCAGCCAAGCCGGCCCCTGGGGAGGCACTGAAGCTTTCTTT. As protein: CASSQAGPWGGTEAFF.

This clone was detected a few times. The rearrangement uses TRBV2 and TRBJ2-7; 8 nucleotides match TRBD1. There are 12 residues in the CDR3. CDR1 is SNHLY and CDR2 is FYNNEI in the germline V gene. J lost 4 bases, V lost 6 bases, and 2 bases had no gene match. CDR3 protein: CASSGQGYEQYV. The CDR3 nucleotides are TGTGCCAGCAGCGGACAGGGATACGAGCAGTACGTC.

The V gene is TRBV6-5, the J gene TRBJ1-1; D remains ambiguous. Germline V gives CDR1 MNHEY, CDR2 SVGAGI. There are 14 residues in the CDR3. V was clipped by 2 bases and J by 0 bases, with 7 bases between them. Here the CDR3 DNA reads TGTGCCAGCAGTTACAAGGTAATGAACACTGAAGCTTTCTTT. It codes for CASSYKVMNTEAFF.

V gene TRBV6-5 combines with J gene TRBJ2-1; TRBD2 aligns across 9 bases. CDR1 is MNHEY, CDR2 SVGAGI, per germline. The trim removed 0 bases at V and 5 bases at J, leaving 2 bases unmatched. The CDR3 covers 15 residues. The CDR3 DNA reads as TGTGCCAGCAGTTACTCCGCGGGGGGGAACAATGAGCAGTTCTTC. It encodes CASSYSAGGNNEQFF.

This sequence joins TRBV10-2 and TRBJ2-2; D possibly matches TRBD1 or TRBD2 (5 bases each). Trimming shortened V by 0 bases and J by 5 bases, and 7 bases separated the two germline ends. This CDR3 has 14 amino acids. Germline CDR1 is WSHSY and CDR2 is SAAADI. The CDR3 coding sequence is TGCGCCAGCAGTGAGTCTGGGGGAACCGGGGAGCTGTTTTTT. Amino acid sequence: CASSESGGTGELFF.

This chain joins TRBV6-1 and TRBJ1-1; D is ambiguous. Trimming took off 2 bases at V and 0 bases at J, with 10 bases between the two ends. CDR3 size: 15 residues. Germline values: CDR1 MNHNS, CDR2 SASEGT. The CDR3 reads CASSELPSMNTEAFF. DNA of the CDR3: TGTGCCAGCAGTGAACTTCCGTCTATGAACACTGAAGCTTTCTTT.

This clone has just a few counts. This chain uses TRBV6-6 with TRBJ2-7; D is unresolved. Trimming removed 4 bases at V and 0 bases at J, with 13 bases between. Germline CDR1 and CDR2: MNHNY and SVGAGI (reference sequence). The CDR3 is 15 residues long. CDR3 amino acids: CASSSPTLSSYEQYF. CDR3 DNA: TGTGCCAGCAGTTCCCCGACATTAAGCTCCTACGAGCAGTACTTC.

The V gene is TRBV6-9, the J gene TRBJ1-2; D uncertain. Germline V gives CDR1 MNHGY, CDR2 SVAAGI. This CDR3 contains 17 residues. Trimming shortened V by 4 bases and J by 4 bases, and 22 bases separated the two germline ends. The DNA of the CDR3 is TGTGCCAGCAGTTCTAGCAAGTCTTACGGAAAGACCTATGGCTACACCTTC. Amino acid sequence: CASSSSKSYGKTYGYTF.

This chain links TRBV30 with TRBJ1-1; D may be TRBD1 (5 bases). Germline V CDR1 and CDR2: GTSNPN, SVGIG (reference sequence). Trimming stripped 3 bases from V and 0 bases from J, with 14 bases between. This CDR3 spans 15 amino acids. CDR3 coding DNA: TGTGCCTGGAGCTGGGGGAATGGTATGAACACTGAAGCTTTCTTT. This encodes CAWSWGNGMNTEAFF.

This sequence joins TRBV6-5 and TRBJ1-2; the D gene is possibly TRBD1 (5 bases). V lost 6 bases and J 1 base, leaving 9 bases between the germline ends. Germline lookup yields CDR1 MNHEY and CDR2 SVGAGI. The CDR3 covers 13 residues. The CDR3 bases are TGTGCCAGCAGCTTGACAGATAACTATGGCTACACCTTC. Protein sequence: CASSLTDNYGYTF.

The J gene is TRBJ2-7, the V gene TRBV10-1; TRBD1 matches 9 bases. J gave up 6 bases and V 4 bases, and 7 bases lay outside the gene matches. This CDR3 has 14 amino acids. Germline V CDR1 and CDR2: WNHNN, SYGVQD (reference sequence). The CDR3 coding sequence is TGCGCCAGCAGTGGAGCCGGGACAGGGTTCGAGCAGTACTTC. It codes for CASSGAGTGFEQYF.

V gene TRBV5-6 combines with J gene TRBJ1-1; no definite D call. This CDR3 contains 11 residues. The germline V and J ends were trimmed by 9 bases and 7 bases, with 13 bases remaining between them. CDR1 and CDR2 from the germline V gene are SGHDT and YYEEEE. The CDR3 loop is CATIVGSEAFF. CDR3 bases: TGTGCCACCATCGTGGGGAGTGAAGCTTTCTTT.

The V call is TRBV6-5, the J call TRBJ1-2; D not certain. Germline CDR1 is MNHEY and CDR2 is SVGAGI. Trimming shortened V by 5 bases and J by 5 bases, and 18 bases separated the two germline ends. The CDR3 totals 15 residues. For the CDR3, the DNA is TGTGCCAGCAGTAGAACCGGTTTCTCAGATTATGGCTACACCTTC. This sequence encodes CASSRTGFSDYGYTF.

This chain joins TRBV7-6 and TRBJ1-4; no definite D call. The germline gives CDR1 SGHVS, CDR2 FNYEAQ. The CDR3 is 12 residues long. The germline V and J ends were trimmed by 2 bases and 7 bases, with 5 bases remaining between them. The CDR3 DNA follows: TGTGCCAGCAGCTTAAAGTTTGAAAAACTGTTTTTT. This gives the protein CASSLKFEKLFF.

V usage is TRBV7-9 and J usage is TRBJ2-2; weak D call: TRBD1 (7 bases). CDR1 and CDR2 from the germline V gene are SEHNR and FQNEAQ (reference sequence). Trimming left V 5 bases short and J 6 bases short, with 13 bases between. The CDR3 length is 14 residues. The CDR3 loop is CASSRQGGSGELFF. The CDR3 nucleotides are TGTGCCAGCAGCCGACAGGGAGGCTCCGGGGAGCTGTTTTTT.